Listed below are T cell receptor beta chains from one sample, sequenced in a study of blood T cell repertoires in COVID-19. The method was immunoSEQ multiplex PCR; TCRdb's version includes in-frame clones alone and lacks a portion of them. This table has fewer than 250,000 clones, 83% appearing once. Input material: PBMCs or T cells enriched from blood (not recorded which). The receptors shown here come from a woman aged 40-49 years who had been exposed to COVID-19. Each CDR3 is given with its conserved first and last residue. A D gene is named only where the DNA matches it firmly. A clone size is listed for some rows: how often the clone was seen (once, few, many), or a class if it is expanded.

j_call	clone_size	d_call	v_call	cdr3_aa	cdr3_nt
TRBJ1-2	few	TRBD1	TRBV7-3	CASSPDRGGYGYTF	TGTGCCAGCAGTCCAGACAGGGGTGGATATGGCTACACCTTC
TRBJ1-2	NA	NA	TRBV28	CASRIPDRDYGYTF	TGTGCCAGCCGAATACCCGATCGGGACTATGGCTACACCTTC
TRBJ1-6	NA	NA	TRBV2	CASSERSVRAPSPLHF	TGTGCCAGCAGTGAACGGTCGGTCAGGGCCCCTTCACCCCTCCACTTT
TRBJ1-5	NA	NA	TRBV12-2	CASRLATGTGGNQPQHF	TGTGCAAGTCGCTTAGCGACCGGGACAGGGGGCAATCAGCCCCAGCATTTT
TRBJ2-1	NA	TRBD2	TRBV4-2	CASSQDVAGYEQFF	TGTGCCAGCAGCCAAGATGTAGCGGGGTATGAGCAGTTCTTC
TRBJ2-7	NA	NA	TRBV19	CASTKGLAYEQYF	TGTGCCAGTACTAAAGGCCTAGCCTACGAGCAGTACTTC
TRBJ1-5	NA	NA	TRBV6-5	CASRFTGISNQPQHF	TGTGCCAGCAGGTTTACAGGGATAAGCAATCAGCCCCAGCATTTT
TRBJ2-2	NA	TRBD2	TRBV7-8	CASSVKTSLAGELFF	TGTGCCAGCAGCGTAAAGACTAGCTTGGCCGGGGAGCTGTTTTTT
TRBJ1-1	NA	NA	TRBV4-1	CASSPTPPNTEAFF	TGCGCCAGCAGCCCTACCCCCCCGAACACTGAAGCTTTCTTT
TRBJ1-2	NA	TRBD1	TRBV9	CASSSGTGTYGYTF	TGTGCCAGCAGCTCCGGGACAGGGACGTATGGCTACACCTTC
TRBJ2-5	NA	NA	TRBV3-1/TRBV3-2	CASSQGTARGETQYF	TGTGCCAGCAGCCAAGGGACAGCCCGGGGAGAGACCCAGTACTTC
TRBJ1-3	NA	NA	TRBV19	CASGQSSGNTIYF	TGTGCCAGTGGGCAGAGCTCTGGAAACACCATATATTTT
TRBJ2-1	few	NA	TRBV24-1	CATSDSRGPGNEQFF	TGTGCCACCAGTGATTCGCGGGGGCCGGGGAATGAGCAGTTCTTC
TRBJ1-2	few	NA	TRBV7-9	CASSFGDKGNYGYTF	TGTGCCAGCAGCTTCGGGGATAAGGGTAACTATGGCTACACCTTC
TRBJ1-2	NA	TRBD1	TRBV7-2	CASSLADVPYRGKVGGYTF	TGTGCCAGCAGCTTAGCGGATGTACCTTACAGGGGAAAGGTGGGCGGCTACACCTTC
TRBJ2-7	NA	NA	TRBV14	CASSQGVVPYEQYF	TGTGCCAGCAGCCAAGGAGTAGTCCCCTACGAGCAGTACTTC
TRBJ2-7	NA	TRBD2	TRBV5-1	CASSLGLAATYEQYF	TGCGCCAGCAGCTTGGGACTAGCGGCGACCTACGAGCAGTACTTC
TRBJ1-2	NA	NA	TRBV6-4	CASRRDWDAANYGYTF	TGTGCCAGCAGAAGGGACTGGGATGCAGCTAACTATGGCTACACCTTC
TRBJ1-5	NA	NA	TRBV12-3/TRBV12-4	CASSQNQPQHF	TGTGCCAGCAGTCAGAATCAGCCCCAGCATTTT
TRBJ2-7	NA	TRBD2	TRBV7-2	CASSSQGSGGRAYEQYF	TGTGCCAGCAGCTCCCAGGGGAGCGGGGGACGAGCCTACGAGCAGTACTTC
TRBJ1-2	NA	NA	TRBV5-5	CASSTTGPAYGYTF	TGTGCCAGCAGCACCACAGGCCCGGCTTATGGCTACACCTTC
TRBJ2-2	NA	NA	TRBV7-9	CASSPAGENTGELFF	TGTGCCAGCAGCCCCGCCGGGGAGAACACCGGGGAGCTGTTTTTT
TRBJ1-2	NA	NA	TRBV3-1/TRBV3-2	CASSHGGVKGYTF	TGTGCCAGCAGCCATGGCGGGGTGAAGGGCTACACCTTC
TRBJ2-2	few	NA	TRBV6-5	CASRRDTITGELFF	TGTGCCAGCAGAAGAGACACCATCACCGGGGAGCTGTTTTTT
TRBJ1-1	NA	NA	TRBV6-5	CASSYPREGEAFF	TGTGCCAGCAGTTACCCTAGGGAGGGCGAAGCTTTCTTT
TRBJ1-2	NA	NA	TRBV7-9	CASSSTLTGPHGYTF	TGTGCCAGCAGCTCAACCCTGACAGGCCCCCATGGCTACACCTTC
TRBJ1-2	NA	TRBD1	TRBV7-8	CASSLGQGNYGYTF	TGTGCCAGCAGCTTAGGACAGGGGAACTATGGCTACACCTTC
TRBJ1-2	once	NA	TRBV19	CASSPDRTGYGYTF	TGTGCCAGTAGTCCGGACAGAACGGGGTATGGCTACACCTTC
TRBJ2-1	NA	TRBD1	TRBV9	CASSAEGDRGKPNEQFF	TGTGCCAGCAGCGCCGAGGGTGACAGGGGGAAGCCCAATGAGCAGTTCTTC
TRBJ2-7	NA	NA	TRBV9	CSPGGEYTGQYF	TGTTCCCCGGGTGGGGAGTATACTGGGCAGTACTTC
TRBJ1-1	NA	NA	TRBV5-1	CASSLGQQVNTEAFF	TGCGCCAGCAGCTTGGGACAGCAGGTGAACACTGAAGCTTTCTTT
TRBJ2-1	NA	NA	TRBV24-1	CATSDEETGVVYNEQFF	TGTGCCACCAGTGATGAGGAAACGGGGGTGGTCTACAATGAGCAGTTCTTC
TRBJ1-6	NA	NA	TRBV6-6	CASSFRGAGYNSPLHF	TGTGCCAGCAGTTTCCGGGGAGCTGGATATAATTCACCCCTCCACTTT
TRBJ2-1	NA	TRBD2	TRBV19	CASSILTSLSYNEQFF	TGTGCCAGTAGTATTTTGACTAGCTTGTCCTACAATGAGCAGTTCTTC
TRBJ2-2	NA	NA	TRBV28	CASSPSTGPTGELFF	TGTGCCAGCAGCCCTTCGACAGGACCAACCGGGGAGCTGTTTTTT
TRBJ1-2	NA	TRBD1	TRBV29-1	CSVATGGRYGYTF	TGCAGCGTTGCGACAGGGGGACGCTATGGCTACACCTTC
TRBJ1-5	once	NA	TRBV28	CASFLQGYNQPQHF	TGTGCCAGCTTCCTCCAGGGGTACAATCAGCCCCAGCATTTT
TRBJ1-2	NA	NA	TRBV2	CASSSPEWGYTF	TGTGCCAGCAGTTCACCCGAGTGGGGCTACACCTTC
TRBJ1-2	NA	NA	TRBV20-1	CSAPLLNGYTF	TGCAGTGCTCCCCTTTTAAATGGCTACACCTTC
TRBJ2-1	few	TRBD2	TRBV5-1	CASSPLAGTSGEQFF	TGCGCCAGCAGCCCGCTAGCGGGAACATCGGGTGAGCAGTTCTTC
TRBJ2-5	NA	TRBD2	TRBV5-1	CASSTEPGLAGGQETQYF	TGCGCCAGCAGCACAGAGCCGGGACTAGCGGGGGGCCAAGAGACCCAGTACTTC
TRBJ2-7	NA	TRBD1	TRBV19	CASSIGSGGMYEQYF	TGTGCCAGTAGTATAGGCTCAGGGGGCATGTACGAGCAGTACTTC
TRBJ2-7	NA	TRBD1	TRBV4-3	CASSQPPRRQGGYEQYF	TGCGCCAGCAGCCAGCCCCCAAGGAGACAGGGTGGCTACGAGCAGTACTTC
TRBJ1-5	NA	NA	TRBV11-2	CASSLSGGNQPQHF	TGTGCCAGCAGCCTCTCCGGGGGCAATCAGCCCCAGCATTTT
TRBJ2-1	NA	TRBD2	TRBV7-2	CASSRPGLAGTYNEQFF	TGTGCCAGCAGCCGTCCGGGACTAGCGGGGACTTACAATGAGCAGTTCTTC
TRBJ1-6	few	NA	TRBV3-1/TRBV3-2	CASSLLLDSPLHF	TGTGCCAGCAGCCTGCTACTAGATTCACCCCTCCACTTT
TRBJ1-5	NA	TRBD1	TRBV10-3	CATLRQGGQPQHF	TGTGCCACCTTAAGACAGGGTGGGCAGCCCCAGCATTTT
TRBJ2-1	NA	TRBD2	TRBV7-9	CASSLLAGVHNEQFF	TGTGCCAGCAGCTTGCTAGCGGGGGTCCACAATGAGCAGTTCTTC
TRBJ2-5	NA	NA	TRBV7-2	CASSFGGQETQYF	TGTGCCAGCAGCTTTGGAGGGCAAGAGACCCAGTACTTC
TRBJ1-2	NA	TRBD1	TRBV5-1	CASSLWGDRGGGYTF	TGCGCCAGCAGCTTGTGGGGAGACAGGGGTGGCGGCTACACCTTC
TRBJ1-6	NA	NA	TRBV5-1	CASSARGLPDSPLHF	TGCGCCAGCAGCGCTAGGGGTCTTCCTGATTCACCCCTCCACTTT
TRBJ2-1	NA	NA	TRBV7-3	CASSSERGNEQFF	TGTGCCAGCAGCTCAGAACGAGGGAATGAGCAGTTCTTC
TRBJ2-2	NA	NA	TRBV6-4	CASSVFSTGNTGELFF	TGTGCCAGCAGTGTGTTCTCGACAGGGAACACCGGGGAGCTGTTTTTT
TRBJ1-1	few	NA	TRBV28	CASSGWTEAFF	TGTGCCAGTTCAGGGTGGACTGAAGCTTTCTTT
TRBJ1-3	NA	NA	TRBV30	CAWNPGSSGNTIYF	TGTGCCTGGAACCCAGGTTCCTCTGGAAACACCATATATTTT
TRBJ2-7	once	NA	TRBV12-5	CASGRGRDYYEQYF	TGTGCTAGTGGGCGGGGTCGCGACTACTACGAGCAGTACTTC
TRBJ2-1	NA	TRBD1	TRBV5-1	CASSVDRGPYSEQFF	TGCGCCAGCAGCGTAGACAGGGGGCCCTACAGTGAGCAGTTCTTC
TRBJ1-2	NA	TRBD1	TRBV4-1	CASTPGQGVYGYTF	TGCGCCAGCACCCCGGGACAGGGTGTCTATGGCTACACCTTC
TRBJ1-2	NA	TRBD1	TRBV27	CASSSIVQGGGYTF	TGTGCCAGCAGTTCTATAGTCCAGGGGGGCGGCTACACCTTC
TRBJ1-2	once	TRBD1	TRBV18	CASSPRQGDGYTF	TGTGCCAGCTCACCTCGACAGGGGGACGGCTACACCTTC